This passage covers 10 T cell receptor beta chains from one sample sequenced in a study of CD8 T cells in Susac syndrome. RNA amounts of roughly 0.5 to 1 ug underwent reverse transcription with random hexamers. TCRdb recomputed calls from the immunoSEQ multiplex PCR reads with MiXCR, one row per CDR3 protein. Seen here are 150,000 to 200,000 distinct CDR3 sequences, under 95% observed once, and the top ten hold roughly 0.12%. The sequenced material came from CD4+ T cells from PBMCs. The receptor source for this set is a human donor with Susac syndrome.

The chain joins TRBV2 to TRBJ1-2; 7 bases are a match to TRBD1. Germline assignment: CDR1 SNHLY and CDR2 FYNNEI. There are 15 residues in the CDR3. J lost 4 bases, V lost 2 bases, and 7 bases had no gene match. The CDR3 reads CASSERTGGSYGYTF. CDR3 in DNA: TGTGCCAGCAGTGAAAGGACAGGAGGGAGCTATGGCTACACCTTC.

The chain is built from TRBV24-1 and TRBJ2-7; no reliable D call. V was clipped by 9 bases and J by 9 bases, with 8 bases between them. The CDR3 contains 9 residues. From germline, CDR1 is KGHDR and CDR2 SFDVKD. CDR3 loop: CATLRGQYF. CDR3 coding DNA: TGTGCCACCCTGCGCGGGCAGTACTTC.

The chain has TRBV5-1 and TRBJ2-3, with 13 positions matching TRBD2. Germline V gene data show CDR1 as SGHRS and CDR2 as YFSETQ. V lost 3 bases, J lost 6 bases, and 4 bases stayed unmatched. This CDR3 is 15 amino acids long. The CDR3 protein is CASSYGTSGADTQYF. Written as DNA, the CDR3 is TGCGCCAGCAGCTACGGGACTAGCGGGGCCGATACGCAGTATTTT.

The rearrangement uses TRBV20-1 and TRBJ1-3; D possibly corresponds to TRBD1 (6 bases). Germline CDR1 DFQATT, CDR2 SNEGSKA (reference sequence). The CDR3 is 17 residues long. V was trimmed by 1 base and J by 0 bases, leaving 16 bases between them. The CDR3 bases are TGCAGTGCTAGAGTCGGGGGGCGGACCTACTCTGGAAACACCATATATTTT. It codes for CSARVGGRTYSGNTIYF.

The rearrangement uses TRBV7-9 and TRBJ2-6; D gene ambiguous. This CDR3 has 14 amino acids. The V gene's germline CDR1 is SEHNR and CDR2 FQNEAQ (reference sequence). Trimming cost V 10 bases and J 0 bases, with 10 bases left between them. CDR3 coding DNA: TGTGCCACCGTTACAGACTCTGGGGCCAACGTCCTGACTTTC. This sequence encodes CATVTDSGANVLTF.

The chain employs TRBV14 and TRBJ1-1; 8 bases align to TRBD1. The CDR3 is made up of 13 amino acids. Per the germline V gene, CDR1 is SGHDN and CDR2 is FVKESK. V trimming: 4 bases; J trimming: 7 bases; junction bases outside the gene matches: 5. DNA of the CDR3: TGTGCCAGCAGCCGGGACAGGCTCAATGAAGCTTTCTTT. It is translated as CASSRDRLNEAFF.

The V call is TRBV10-3, the J call TRBJ2-5, with 7 bases lining up with TRBD1. CDR3 length: 16 residues. CDR1 and CDR2 from the germline V gene are ENHRY and SYGVKD. Losses at the gene ends were 0 bases for V and 2 bases for J; bases not matched to a gene: 6. The CDR3 DNA reads as TGTGCCATCAGTGAGTCTTTGACAGGGAATCAAGAGACCCAGTACTTC. It encodes CAISESLTGNQETQYF.

This chain links TRBV6-5 with TRBJ1-1, with D possibly matching TRBD1 (5 bases). Trimming cost V 6 bases and J 5 bases, with 13 bases left between them. CDR3 length: 13 residues. In germline, CDR1 is MNHEY, CDR2 SVGAGI. The CDR3 coding sequence is TGTGCCAGCAGGGACACCTTAGGGACTGAAGCTTTCTTT. As protein: CASRDTLGTEAFF.

V gene TRBV5-4 combines with J gene TRBJ2-5, with D unclear. V was pared by 4 bases and J by 0 bases, with 7 bases between. The germline V gene has CDR1 SGHNT and CDR2 YYREEE (reference sequence). The length of the CDR3 is 13 residues. CDR3 DNA sequence: TGTGCCAGCAGCCAACAAGACCAAGAGACCCAGTACTTC. It specifies CASSQQDQETQYF.

CDR3 protein: CASEIGREQYF. The CDR3 nucleotides read TGTGCCAGCGAAATTGGACGCGAGCAGTACTTC. The chain recombines TRBV11-2 with TRBJ2-7, with D uncertain. CDR1 is SGHAT and CDR2 is FQNNGV in the germline V gene. The CDR3 has 11 residues. V shed 8 bases and J shed 6 bases, with 11 bases lying between them.